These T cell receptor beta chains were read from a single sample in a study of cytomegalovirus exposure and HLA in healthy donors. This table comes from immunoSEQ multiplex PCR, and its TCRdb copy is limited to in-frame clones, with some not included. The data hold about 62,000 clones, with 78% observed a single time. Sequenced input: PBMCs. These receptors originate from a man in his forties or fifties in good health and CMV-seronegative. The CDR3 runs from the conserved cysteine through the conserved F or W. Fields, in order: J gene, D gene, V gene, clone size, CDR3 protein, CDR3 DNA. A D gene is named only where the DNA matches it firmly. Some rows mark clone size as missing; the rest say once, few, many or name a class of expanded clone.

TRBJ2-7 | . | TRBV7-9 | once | CSSSTSPSSLGEQYF | TGTTCCAGCTCTACCAGCCCTTCCTCCCTAGGCGAGCAGTACTTC
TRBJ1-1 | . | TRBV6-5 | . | CASSLRTVNTEAFF | TGTGCCAGCAGTCTCCGGACAGTGAACACTGAAGCTTTCTTT
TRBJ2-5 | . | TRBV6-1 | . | CASSEGDRNQETQYF | TGTGCCAGCAGTGAAGGAGACAGGAATCAAGAGACCCAGTACTTC
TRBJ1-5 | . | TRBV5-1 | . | CASSPLGGTPQHF | TGCGCCAGCAGCCCCCTGGGGGGGACGCCCCAGCATTTT
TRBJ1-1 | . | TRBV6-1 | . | CASRGTGSPEAFF | TGTGCCAGCAGAGGTACTGGGAGCCCTGAAGCTTTCTTT
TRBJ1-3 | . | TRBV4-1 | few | CASSQEYRAVDTIYF | TGCGCCAGCAGCCAAGAGTACAGGGCGGTGGACACCATATATTTT
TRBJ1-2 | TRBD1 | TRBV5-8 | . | CASSHRGQNYGYTF | TGTGCCAGCAGCCACAGGGGGCAGAACTATGGCTACACCTTC
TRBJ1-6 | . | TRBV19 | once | CASSRELSTSYNSPLHF | TGTGCCAGTAGTCGGGAGCTCTCTACCTCCTATAATTCACCCCTCCACTTT
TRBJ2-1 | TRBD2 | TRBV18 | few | CASSSQRESVNEQFF | TGTGCCAGCTCATCCCAGCGGGAGTCGGTCAATGAGCAGTTCTTC
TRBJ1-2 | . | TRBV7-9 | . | CASSLVHTYGYTF | TGTGCCAGCAGCTTAGTCCACACCTATGGCTACACCTTC
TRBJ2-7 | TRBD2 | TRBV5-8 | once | CASSLSTAGGDYEQYF | TGTGCCAGCAGCTTGTCTACGGCGGGGGGGGACTACGAGCAGTACTTC
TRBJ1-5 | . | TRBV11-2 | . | CASSLDGGGDQPQHF | TGTGCCAGCAGCTTAGATGGTGGGGGGGATCAGCCCCAGCATTTT
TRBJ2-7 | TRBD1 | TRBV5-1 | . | CASSSVTGGSYEQYF | TGCGCCAGCAGCTCCGTGACAGGGGGCTCCTACGAGCAGTACTTC
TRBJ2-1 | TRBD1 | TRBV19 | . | CASSLGTEYNEQFF | TGTGCCAGTAGCCTCGGGACAGAATACAATGAGCAGTTCTTC
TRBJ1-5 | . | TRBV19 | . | CASSMEGWQPQHF | TGTGCCAGTAGTATGGAGGGGTGGCAGCCCCAGCATTTT
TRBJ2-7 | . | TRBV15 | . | CATSREGVSYEQYF | TGTGCCACCAGCAGAGAAGGGGTCTCTTACGAGCAGTACTTC
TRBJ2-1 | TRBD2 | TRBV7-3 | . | CASSLYGLAGGPRDEQFF | TGTGCCAGCAGCTTATATGGACTAGCGGGGGGACCTCGCGATGAGCAGTTCTTC
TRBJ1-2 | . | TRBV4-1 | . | CASSYLRGSDGYTF | TGCGCCAGCAGCTACTTACGGGGGAGCGATGGCTACACCTTC
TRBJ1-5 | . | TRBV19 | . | CASNPVLGSVHQSPNQPQHF | TGTGCCAGTAACCCGGTACTAGGCTCCGTACATCAGTCCCCCAATCAGCCCCAGCATTTT
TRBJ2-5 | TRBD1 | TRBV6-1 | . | CASSRQGFSAETQYF | TGTGCCAGCAGTCGACAGGGGTTTAGCGCAGAGACCCAGTACTTC
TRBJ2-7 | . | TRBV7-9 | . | CASSLGENYEQYF | TGTGCCAGCAGCTTGGGAGAAAACTACGAGCAGTACTTC
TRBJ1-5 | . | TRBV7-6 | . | CASSLAEGRNQPQHF | TGTGCCAGCAGCTTAGCGGAGGGGCGCAATCAGCCCCAGCATTTT
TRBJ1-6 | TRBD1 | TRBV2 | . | CAGTGDSYNSPLHF | TGTGCCGGAACAGGGGACTCCTATAATTCACCCCTCCACTTT
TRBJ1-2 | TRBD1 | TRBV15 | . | CATKQGARRGYTF | TGTGCCACAAAACAGGGGGCCCGTCGGGGCTACACCTTC
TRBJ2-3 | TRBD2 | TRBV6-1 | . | CASTRLAPSTDTQYF | TGTGCCAGCACCAGACTAGCCCCTAGCACAGATACGCAGTATTTT
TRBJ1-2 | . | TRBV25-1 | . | CASSEGGIGLGVGGYTF | TGTGCCAGCAGTGAAGGCGGGATAGGCCTGGGCGTGGGTGGCTACACCTTC
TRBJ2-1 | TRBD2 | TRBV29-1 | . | CSVYGLAGGQSSYNEQFF | TGCAGCGTTTATGGACTAGCGGGGGGCCAGAGCTCCTACAATGAGCAGTTCTTC
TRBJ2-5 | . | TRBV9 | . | CASSVSGETQYF | TGTGCCAGCAGCGTCAGTGGAGAGACCCAGTACTTC
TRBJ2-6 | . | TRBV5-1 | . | CASSPVAGANVLTF | TGCGCCAGCAGCCCGGTGGCTGGGGCCAACGTCCTGACTTTC
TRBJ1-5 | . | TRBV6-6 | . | CASSYFSGASNQPQHF | TGTGCCAGCAGTTACTTTTCAGGGGCGAGCAATCAGCCCCAGCATTTT
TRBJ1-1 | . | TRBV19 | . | CASSPTNRGNTEAFF | TGTGCCAGTAGTCCGACAAATAGGGGGAACACTGAAGCTTTCTTT
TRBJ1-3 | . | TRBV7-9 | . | CASSLDLISGNTIYF | TGTGCCAGCAGCTTAGATTTAATCTCTGGAAACACCATATATTTT
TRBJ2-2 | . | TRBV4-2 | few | CASSRRGTGELFF | TGTGCCAGCAGCCGACGGGGTACCGGGGAGCTGTTTTTT
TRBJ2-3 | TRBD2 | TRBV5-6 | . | CASSLKDLAGITDTQYF | TGTGCCAGCAGCTTAAAAGATCTAGCGGGTATCACAGATACGCAGTATTTT
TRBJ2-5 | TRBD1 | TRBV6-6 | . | CASSYGTATPEETQYF | TGTGCCAGCAGTTACGGGACAGCTACACCTGAGGAGACCCAGTACTTC
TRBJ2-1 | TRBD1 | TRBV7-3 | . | CASSLPRTGAYNEQFF | TGTGCCAGCAGCTTGCCCAGGACAGGGGCCTACAATGAGCAGTTCTTC
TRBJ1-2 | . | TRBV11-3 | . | CASSLDSVEGPLPNYGYTF | TGTGCCAGCAGCTTAGATAGCGTGGAGGGGCCTCTTCCTAACTATGGCTACACCTTC
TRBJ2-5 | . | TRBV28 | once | CASSPGTQETQYF | TGTGCCAGCAGTCCAGGAACGCAAGAGACCCAGTACTTC
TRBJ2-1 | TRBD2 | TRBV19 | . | CASSIRTRIGSDEQFF | TGTGCCAGTAGTATACGGACTAGGATTGGGTCTGATGAGCAGTTCTTC
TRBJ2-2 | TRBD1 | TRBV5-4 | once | CASSNGQGGTGELFF | TGTGCCAGCAGCAACGGACAGGGGGGTACCGGGGAGCTGTTTTTT
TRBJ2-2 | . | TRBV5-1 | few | CATSGTTNTGELFF | TGCGCCACCTCCGGGACAACGAACACCGGGGAGCTGTTTTTT
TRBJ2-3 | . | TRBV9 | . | CASSSGLPADTQYF | TGTGCCAGCAGCAGTGGGCTACCTGCAGATACGCAGTATTTT
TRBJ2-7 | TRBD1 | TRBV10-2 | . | CASLGQGAGEQYF | TGCGCCAGTCTGGGACAGGGGGCGGGTGAGCAGTACTTC
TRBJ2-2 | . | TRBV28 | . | CASRYRAGGELFF | TGTGCCAGCAGGTACAGGGCGGGCGGGGAGCTGTTTTTT
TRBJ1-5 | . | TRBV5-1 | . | CASSLAGGANQPQHF | TGCGCCAGCAGCTTGGCGGGGGGGGCCAATCAGCCCCAGCATTTT
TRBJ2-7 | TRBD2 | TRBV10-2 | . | CASSWLAGQLDEQYF | TGCGCCAGCAGTTGGCTAGCGGGACAACTGGACGAGCAGTACTTC
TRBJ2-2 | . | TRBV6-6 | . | CASSRFTGELFF | TGTGCCAGCAGCCGTTTCACCGGGGAGCTGTTTTTT
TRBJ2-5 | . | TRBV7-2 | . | CASSRYQETQYF | TGTGCCAGCAGCCGGTACCAAGAGACCCAGTACTTC
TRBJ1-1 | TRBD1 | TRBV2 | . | CASSSTGGKTEAFF | TGTGCCAGCAGTTCGACAGGGGGCAAGACTGAAGCTTTCTTT
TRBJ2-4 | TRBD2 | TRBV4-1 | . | CASSQGTSGSGKVAKNIQYF | TGCGCCAGCAGCCAAGGGACTAGCGGGAGTGGGAAGGTAGCCAAAAACATTCAGTACTTC
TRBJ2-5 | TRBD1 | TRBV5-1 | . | CASSFQGQGGGETQYF | TGCGCCAGCAGCTTCCAAGGACAGGGGGGGGGAGAGACCCAGTACTTC
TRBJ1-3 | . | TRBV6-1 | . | CASSPGSHTIYF | TGTGCCAGCAGTCCGGGTTCACACACCATATATTTT
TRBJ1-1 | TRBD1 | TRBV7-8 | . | CASSSQGLNTEAFF | TGTGCCAGCAGCTCACAGGGGCTCAACACTGAAGCTTTCTTT
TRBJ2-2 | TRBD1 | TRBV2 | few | CASRQGGYGELFF | TGTGCCAGTCGACAGGGGGGTTACGGGGAGCTGTTTTTT